This paragraph covers one T cell receptor beta chain sequence. Its antigen is currently unknown. These data come from a study of CD8+ T cells in alopecia areata. General observations from the study: Tofacitinib significantly reduced both scalp clonality and expanded CD8+ clones among the top 100. Since there was just one nonresponder, nobody can yet say how baseline CD8+ expansion ties to response.

Reverse transcription of extracted RNA yielded cDNA, which provided the sequencing template. TCRdb keeps only in-frame clones here, not all; method: immunoSEQ multiplex PCR. The sample shows about 190,000 clones, around 60% of them seen only once. Germline CDR1 reads MDHEN; CDR2 reads SYDVKM. The CDR3 spans 14 residues. V dropped 8 bases and J dropped 6 bases, with 18 bases sitting between them. As for treatment: oral pan-JAK inhibitor, 5-10 mg twice daily. Sorting of CD4+ and CD8+ T cells was performed on PBMCs. The sequences come from CD4+ T cells sorted from blood, collected at week 4, from a patient treated with tofacitinib. This chain uses TRBV28 with TRBJ2-3; D assignment may be TRBD1 or TRBD2 (6 bases each). The TCR was taken from a human donor with alopecia areata. This chain's CDR3 is CASWGAAHKDTQYF. As DNA, the CDR3 is TGTGCCAGCTGGGGGGCGGCGCACAAGGATACGCAGTATTTT.